This passage covers 28 T cell receptor beta chains from one sample sequenced in a study of blood T cell repertoires in COVID-19. Assay used: immunoSEQ multiplex PCR; TCRdb lists only in-frame clones, some missing. Of 100,000 to 130,000 clones in the sample, roughly 90% were seen once. The sequenced sample consisted of peripheral blood. The receptors were sampled from a man aged 40-55 years with active or convalescent COVID-19.

V gene TRBV30 combines with J gene TRBJ2-7; 8 bases are shared with TRBD2. The CDR3 totals 13 residues. The germline V gene encodes CDR1 GTSNPN and CDR2 SVGIG (reference sequence). The V segment lost 2 bases and the J segment 3 bases; nucleotides outside the gene matches: 3. CDR3 loop: CAWSTGTSYEQYF. In DNA form, the CDR3 reads TGTGCCTGGAGTACCGGGACTAGCTACGAGCAGTACTTC.

The rearrangement links TRBV5-4 to TRBJ2-2; 9 nucleotides align to TRBD1. V was clipped by 2 bases and J by 2 bases; unmatched bases: 4. The CDR3 sequence is 16 residues long. CDR1 is SGHNT, CDR2 YYREEE, per germline (reference sequence). The CDR3 loop is CASSFYRGRNTGELFF. As DNA, the CDR3 is TGTGCCAGCAGCTTCTACAGGGGGCGTAACACCGGGGAGCTGTTTTTT.

V and J are TRBV19 and TRBJ1-2; D unresolved. V shed 3 bases and J shed 4 bases, with 9 bases lying between them. The germline V gene encodes CDR1 LNHDA and CDR2 SQIVND (reference sequence). CDR3 length: 13 residues. The CDR3 reads CASSIVRGYGYTF. In DNA form, the CDR3 reads TGTGCCAGTAGTATCGTCCGCGGCTATGGCTACACCTTC.

The rearrangement uses TRBV19 and TRBJ2-5; D call uncertain. CDR3 size: 13 residues. V was cut by 3 bases and J by 3 bases, with 8 bases left in between. The germline CDR1 and CDR2 sequences are LNHDA and SQIVND (reference sequence). CDR3 DNA sequence: TGTGCCAGTAGTATCGTCCGGGAAGAGACCCAGTACTTC. It yields the protein CASSIVREETQYF.

The V call is TRBV4-3, the J call TRBJ2-1, with D maybe TRBD2 (6 bases). The CDR3 runs to 15 residues. V was shortened by 2 bases and J by 7 bases, with 15 bases between the two germline ends. Germline V gives CDR1 LGHNA, CDR2 YSLEER. The CDR3 here is CASSQFAGWRNEQFF. The CDR3 DNA reads as TGCGCCAGCAGCCAATTCGCGGGGTGGAGGAATGAGCAGTTCTTC.

This chain uses TRBV4-3 with TRBJ1-2, with TRBD1 as a possible D gene (6 bases). The CDR3 loop spans 13 amino acids. Per germline, CDR1 LGHNA and CDR2 YSLEER. Trimming took 1 base from V and 5 from J, leaving 8 bases between them. The CDR3 DNA follows: TGCGCCAGCAGCCAAGGTACAGGGTATGGCTACACCTTC. As protein: CASSQGTGYGYTF.

This clone was observed many times. CDR3 in DNA: TGTGCCAGTAGTATTTGGCGGGACAGGGGGTCCTACGAGCAGTACTTC. This codes for CASSIWRDRGSYEQYF. This sequence joins TRBV19 and TRBJ2-7; TRBD1 agrees at 11 bases. The trim removed 3 bases at V and 1 base at J, leaving 5 bases unmatched. CDR1 and CDR2 from the germline V gene are LNHDA and SQIVND (reference sequence). The CDR3 sequence is 16 residues long.

This sequence joins TRBV12-5 and TRBJ2-3; the D gene is possibly TRBD2 (6 bases). The CDR3 totals 15 residues. The germline gives CDR1 LGHNT, CDR2 FRNRAP. V was pared by 6 bases and J by 0 bases, with 13 bases between. The CDR3 protein is CASGTGTSSTDTQYF. The DNA of the CDR3 is TGTGCTAGTGGAACCGGGACTTCTAGCACAGATACGCAGTATTTT.

This sequence joins TRBV5-1 and TRBJ2-3; D is ambiguous. V was cut by 4 bases and J by 5 bases, with 8 bases left in between. CDR3 length equals 12 residues. The germline CDR1 and CDR2 sequences are SGHRS and YFSETQ. CDR3 protein: CASSGEEDTQYF. The DNA of the CDR3 is TGCGCCAGCAGCGGTGAGGAAGATACGCAGTATTTT.

The V and J genes are TRBV6-1 and TRBJ1-5; TRBD1 matches 8 bases. Germline trimming cut 3 bases from V and 6 bases from J; bases unmatched to any gene: 4. Germline V gene lookup returns CDR1 MNHNS and CDR2 SASEGT. The CDR3 extends over 14 amino acids. The CDR3 DNA reads TGTGCCAGCAGTGAGCAGGGGGCCGGTCAGCCCCAGCATTTT. Encoded protein: CASSEQGAGQPQHF.

This sequence joins TRBV6-6 and TRBJ1-5, with TRBD1 matching over 9 bases. CDR1 MNHNY and CDR2 SVGAGI come from the germline V gene (reference sequence). The CDR3 covers 14 residues. V was clipped by 6 bases and J by 6 bases; unmatched bases: 6. The CDR3 DNA sequence: TGTGCCAGCAGAACGACAGGGGGGGCTCAGCCCCAGCATTTT. Translating gives CASRTTGGAQPQHF.

The chain recombines TRBV7-2 with TRBJ1-1; maybe TRBD1 (5 bases). The V gene's germline CDR1 is SGHTA and CDR2 FQGNSA. This CDR3 has 15 amino acids. Between the trimmed V and J ends, which lost 2 bases and 1 base, there was a span of 11 bases. CDR3: CASSLYAGRNTEAFF. CDR3 nucleotide sequence: TGTGCCAGCAGCTTATATGCAGGGCGGAACACTGAAGCTTTCTTT.

This clone was seen just once. The CDR3 DNA follows: TGTGCCAGCAGTGAGGGACAGGGACTGTTTTACGAGCAGTACTTC. Encoded protein: CASSEGQGLFYEQYF. V gene TRBV2 combines with J gene TRBJ2-7, with TRBD1 identical over 9 bases. This CDR3 contains 15 residues. The V gene end was trimmed by 3 bases and the J gene end by 4 bases; junction bases not matched to a gene: 7. Germline V gene sequence: CDR1 SNHLY, CDR2 FYNNEI.

J is TRBJ2-2 and V is TRBV13; no definite D call. Germline V gene data show CDR1 as PRHDT and CDR2 as FYEKMQ (reference sequence). V lost 4 bases and J lost 0, with 15 bases in between. The CDR3 length is 17 residues. The CDR3 sequence: CASSSVFFGANTGELFF. CDR3 coding DNA: TGTGCCAGCAGCTCGGTCTTTTTCGGTGCGAACACCGGGGAGCTGTTTTTT.

The genes are TRBV4-1 and TRBJ2-7; perhaps TRBD2 as D (7 bases). The CDR3 has 15 amino acids. Germline values: CDR1 MGHRA, CDR2 YSYEKL. The V end lost 3 bases, the J end lost 3 bases, and 15 bases lay between the germline ends. The CDR3 region is CASSQLAEGDYEQYF. For the CDR3, the DNA is TGCGCCAGCAGCCAGCTAGCGGAGGGGGACTACGAGCAGTACTTC.

The V call is TRBV27, the J call TRBJ2-1, with 14 bases fitting TRBD2. The V gene's germline CDR1 is MNHEY and CDR2 SMNVEV (reference sequence). The CDR3 is 17 amino acids. Losses at the gene ends were 4 bases for V and 4 bases for J; bases not matched to a gene: 6. CDR3 protein: CASSSTSGRASYNEQFF. CDR3 DNA sequence: TGTGCCAGCAGTTCGACTAGCGGGAGGGCCTCGTACAATGAGCAGTTCTTC.

As DNA, the CDR3 is TGTGCCAGCAGTTTCTACCGGGACAGCGGATTAAAAACAGATACGCAGTATTTT. It specifies CASSFYRDSGLKTDTQYF. This rearrangement joins TRBV28 to TRBJ2-3, with 7 bases fitting TRBD1. CDR1 and CDR2 (germline): MDHEN, SYDVKM. Trimming removed 3 bases from V and 3 bases from J; junction bases left unmatched: 15. The CDR3 is 18 residues long.

The J gene is TRBJ2-1, the V gene TRBV30; D is perhaps TRBD1 (5 bases). V lost 5 bases, J lost 6 bases, and 11 bases lay in between. The germline V gene has CDR1 GTSNPN and CDR2 SVGIG (reference sequence). This CDR3 is built from 12 residues. CDR3 nucleotide sequence: TGTGCCTGGGCAAGACAGACCAATGAGCAGTTCTTC. This gives the protein CAWARQTNEQFF.

J is TRBJ2-5 and V is TRBV5-5, with TRBD2 as a possible D gene (6 bases). The CDR3 has 17 amino acids. Germline CDR1 SGHKS, CDR2 YYEKEE (reference sequence). V dropped 6 bases and J dropped 4 bases, with 25 bases sitting between them. The DNA for the CDR3 is TGTGCCAGCACCGTAGGGACTCTCCCCGTAATGGGAGAGACCCAGTACTTC. Translated, it gives CASTVGTLPVMGETQYF.

V usage is TRBV7-8 and J usage is TRBJ1-3, with D tentatively TRBD1 (5 bases). This CDR3 spans 13 amino acids. Germline CDR1 is SGHVS and CDR2 is FQNEAQ. CDR3 region: CAAAGGSGNTIYF. CDR3 bases: TGTGCGGCGGCCGGGGGATCTGGAAACACCATATATTTT.

The V gene is TRBV7-2, the J gene TRBJ2-3; D gene uncertain. CDR3 length equals 16 residues. In germline, CDR1 is SGHTA, CDR2 FQGNSA. Trimming took 1 base from V and 4 from J, leaving 15 bases between them. The DNA for the CDR3 is TGTGCCAGCAGCTTAGAAGAGGTGGTCCCCCCAGATACGCAGTATTTT. Encoded protein: CASSLEEVVPPDTQYF.

The J gene is TRBJ2-4, the V gene TRBV9, with unresolved D. Trimming pared 0 bases from V and 0 bases from J, leaving 16 bases between. The CDR3 runs 18 residues. Germline V lookup: CDR1 SGDLS, CDR2 YYNGEE. The chain's CDR3 is CASSVDSRHPLAKNIQYF. CDR3 nucleotide sequence: TGTGCCAGCAGCGTAGACAGCCGCCATCCACTAGCCAAAAACATTCAGTACTTC.

This clone was seen a single time. This chain links TRBV18 with TRBJ2-1; 8 bases are shared with TRBD2. The V gene's germline CDR1 is KGHSH and CDR2 LQKENI. The J segment lost 1 base and the V segment lost 2 bases, leaving 4 bases of the junction unmatched. This CDR3 region has 16 residues. CDR3 amino acids: CASSPILAGSYNEQFF. The CDR3 nucleotides are TGTGCCAGCTCACCAATCTTAGCGGGATCCTACAATGAGCAGTTCTTC.

The chain carries TRBV18 and TRBJ2-5; D is perhaps TRBD1 (5 bases). Germline V lookup: CDR1 KGHSH, CDR2 LQKENI. Trimming pared 3 bases from V and 0 bases from J, leaving 11 bases between. The CDR3 has 15 amino acids. The CDR3 bases are TGTGCCAGCTCACCCCCAGGGTTTTACCAAGAGACCCAGTACTTC. Protein sequence: CASSPPGFYQETQYF. The full variable domain, its missing parts supplied by reference TRBV18 and TRBJ2-5, is NAGVMQNPRHLVRRRGQEARLRCSPMKGHSHVYWYRQLPEEGLKFMVYLQKENIIDESGMPKERFSAEFPKEGPSILRIQQVVRGDSAAYFCASSPPGFYQETQYFGPGTRLLVL.

J is TRBJ2-1 and V is TRBV4-3; maybe TRBD2 (5 bases). The CDR3 has 15 amino acids. Trimming stripped 1 base from V and 5 bases from J, with 12 bases between. Germline V lookup: CDR1 LGHNA, CDR2 YSLEER. The DNA for the CDR3 is TGCGCCAGCAGCCAAGGTACGAGGGCCGACAATGAGCAGTTCTTC. Translation gives CASSQGTRADNEQFF.

V and J are TRBV28 and TRBJ2-5, with 7 bases fitting TRBD1. CDR3 length equals 15 residues. V dropped 2 bases and J dropped 2; count of bases not matched to a gene: 5. Germline loops: CDR1 MDHEN, CDR2 SYDVKM. CDR3 nucleotide sequence: TGTGCCAGCAGTTTACTTGGGACAGCTCAAGAGACCCAGTACTTC. Translated, it gives CASSLLGTAQETQYF.

The V gene is TRBV5-1, the J gene TRBJ2-2, with TRBD2 as a possible D gene (6 bases). V shed 4 bases and J shed 7 bases, with 14 bases lying between them. This CDR3 region has 14 residues. Germline CDR1 and CDR2: SGHRS and YFSETQ. CDR3 amino acids: CASSASGFNGELFF. As DNA, the CDR3 is TGCGCCAGCAGCGCGAGCGGGTTCAACGGGGAGCTGTTTTTT.

This clone appeared a few times. This chain uses TRBV18 with TRBJ2-2; D unclear. Germline CDR1 reads KGHSH; CDR2 reads LQKENI. Trimming removed 7 bases from V and 6 bases from J, with 15 bases in between. The length of the CDR3 is 14 residues. In DNA form, the CDR3 reads TGTGCCAGCTTGTCCTCAGTTGGGCCCGGGGAGCTGTTTTTT. This encodes CASLSSVGPGELFF.